This T cell receptor beta chain was identified in a study of tissue T cells after allogeneic stem cell transplantation. V was clipped by 0 bases and J by 0 bases, with 4 bases between them. The CDR3 has 14 amino acids. Germline values: CDR1 SGHSA, CDR2 FRNQAP. Time point meaning: mouse harvest day 7 after allogeneic transplant. Tail vein injection delivered 10^7 T-cell-depleted bone marrow cells and 10^6 splenic CD5+ T cells. Mice had MHC-mismatched B6 into BALB/c GVHD, sampled day 7 or 14. General study results and limits: TCR repertoires tracked anatomic similarity, regardless of disease or transplant status. Few T cell clones were shared across patients, but motif clusters showed tissue-specific shared signatures. The study did not identify alloreactive or antigen-specific tissue TCRs, and some clones might be persisting host cells.

Using immunoSEQ multiplex PCR, the repertoire was profiled, and TCRdb retains in-frame clones only, with some absent. Seen here are some 5,700 clones, under 55% observed once, and the top ten hold 10%. As for this clone: What it recognizes is unknown. Germline and genes here are mouse. The read is 1 residue too short to cover the CDR3 end, so that end is filled in from the germline J gene.

The receptor was isolated from a female BALB/c mouse given C57BL/6 T cells with graft-versus-host disease after an allogeneic hematopoietic cell transplant. This chain uses TRBV16 with TRBJ2-5; D is unresolved. Sequenced material: gut tissue. The sequenced CDR3 bases are TGTGCAAGCAGCTTAGAGGTTAACCAAGACACCCAGTAC. Amino acids: CASSLEVNQDTQY. The entire CDR3 protein reads CASSLEVNQDTQYF.